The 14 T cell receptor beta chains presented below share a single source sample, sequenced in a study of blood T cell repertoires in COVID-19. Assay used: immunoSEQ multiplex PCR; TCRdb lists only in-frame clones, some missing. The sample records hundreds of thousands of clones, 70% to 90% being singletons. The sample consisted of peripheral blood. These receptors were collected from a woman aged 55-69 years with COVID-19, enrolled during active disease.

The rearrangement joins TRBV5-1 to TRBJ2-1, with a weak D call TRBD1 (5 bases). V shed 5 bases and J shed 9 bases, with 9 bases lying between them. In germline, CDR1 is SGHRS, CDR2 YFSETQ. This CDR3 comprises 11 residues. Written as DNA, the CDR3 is TGCGCCAGCAGTCTAGACAGTGAGCAGTTCTTC. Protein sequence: CASSLDSEQFF.

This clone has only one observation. The CDR3 loop reads CASSYQKGQGLYQPQHF. CDR3 DNA: TGTGCCAGCAGTTACCAAAAGGGACAGGGACTGTATCAGCCCCAGCATTTT. The chain combines TRBV6-2 or TRBV6-3 with TRBJ1-5, with 9 bases aligning to TRBD1. Germline-derived CDR1 and CDR2 are MNHEY and SVGEGT. J was trimmed by 5 bases and V by 2 bases; bases with no gene match: 10. The CDR3 is made up of 17 amino acids.

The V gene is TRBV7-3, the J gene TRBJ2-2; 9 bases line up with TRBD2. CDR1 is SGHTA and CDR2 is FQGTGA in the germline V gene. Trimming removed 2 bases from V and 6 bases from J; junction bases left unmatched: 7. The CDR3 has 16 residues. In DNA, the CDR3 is TGTGCCAGCAGCTTAGACCGGCGGGGGGGCCCCGGGGAGCTGTTTTTT. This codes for CASSLDRRGGPGELFF.

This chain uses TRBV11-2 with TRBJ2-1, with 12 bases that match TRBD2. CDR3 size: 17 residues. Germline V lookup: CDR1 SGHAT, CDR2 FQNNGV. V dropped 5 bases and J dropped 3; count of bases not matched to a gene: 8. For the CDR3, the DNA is TGTGCCAGCAGCGCTAGGGCTAGCGGGGGGGGCTACAATGAGCAGTTCTTC. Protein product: CASSARASGGGYNEQFF.

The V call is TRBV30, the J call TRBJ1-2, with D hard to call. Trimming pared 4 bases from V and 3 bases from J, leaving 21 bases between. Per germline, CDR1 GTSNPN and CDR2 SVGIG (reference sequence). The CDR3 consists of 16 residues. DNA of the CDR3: TGTGCCTGGATTACCCTCCAAGAGGGATATGACTATGGCTACACCTTC. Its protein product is CAWITLQEGYDYGYTF.

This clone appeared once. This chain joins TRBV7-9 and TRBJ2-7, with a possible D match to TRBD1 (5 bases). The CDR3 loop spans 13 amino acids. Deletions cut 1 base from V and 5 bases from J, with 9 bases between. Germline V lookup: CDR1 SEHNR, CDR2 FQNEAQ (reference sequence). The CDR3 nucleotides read TGTGCCAGCAGCTTAGTAGGGGTCCACGAGCAGTACTTC. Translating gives CASSLVGVHEQYF.

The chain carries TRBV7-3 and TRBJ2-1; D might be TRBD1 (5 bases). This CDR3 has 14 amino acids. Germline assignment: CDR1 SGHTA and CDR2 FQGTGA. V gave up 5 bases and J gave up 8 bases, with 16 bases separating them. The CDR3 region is CASSPGPSRDEQFF. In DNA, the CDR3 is TGTGCCAGCAGCCCCGGGCCCTCCAGGGATGAGCAGTTCTTC.

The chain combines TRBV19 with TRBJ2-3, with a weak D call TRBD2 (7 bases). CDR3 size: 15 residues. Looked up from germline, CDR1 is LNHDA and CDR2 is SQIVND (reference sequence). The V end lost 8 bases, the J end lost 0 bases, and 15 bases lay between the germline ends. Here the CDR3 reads CASGEGGSSTDTQYF. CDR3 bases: TGTGCCAGTGGGGAGGGGGGGTCAAGCACAGATACGCAGTATTTT. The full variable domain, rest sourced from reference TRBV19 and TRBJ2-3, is DGGITQSPKYLFRKEGQNVTLSCEQNLNHDAMYWYRQDPGQGLRLIYYSQIVNDFQKGDIAEGYSVSREKKESFPLTVTSAQKNPTAFYLCASGEGGSSTDTQYFGPGTRLTVL.

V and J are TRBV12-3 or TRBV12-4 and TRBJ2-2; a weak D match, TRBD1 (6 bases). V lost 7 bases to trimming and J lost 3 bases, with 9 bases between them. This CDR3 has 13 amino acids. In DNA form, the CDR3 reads TGTGCCAGCATCACAGGGTACACCGGGGAGCTGTTTTTT. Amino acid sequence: CASITGYTGELFF.

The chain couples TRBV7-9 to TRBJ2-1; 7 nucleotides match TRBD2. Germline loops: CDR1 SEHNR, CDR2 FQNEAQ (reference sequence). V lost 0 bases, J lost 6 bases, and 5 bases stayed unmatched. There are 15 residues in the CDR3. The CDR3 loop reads CASSLARGKGNEQFF. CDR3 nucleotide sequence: TGTGCCAGCAGCTTAGCGCGGGGGAAAGGCAATGAGCAGTTCTTC.

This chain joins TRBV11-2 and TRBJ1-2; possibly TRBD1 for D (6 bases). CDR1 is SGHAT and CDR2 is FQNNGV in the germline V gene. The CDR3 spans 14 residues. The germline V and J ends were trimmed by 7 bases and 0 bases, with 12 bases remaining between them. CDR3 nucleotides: TGTGCCAGCACCGGGGACACATCTAACTATGGCTACACCTTC. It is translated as CASTGDTSNYGYTF.

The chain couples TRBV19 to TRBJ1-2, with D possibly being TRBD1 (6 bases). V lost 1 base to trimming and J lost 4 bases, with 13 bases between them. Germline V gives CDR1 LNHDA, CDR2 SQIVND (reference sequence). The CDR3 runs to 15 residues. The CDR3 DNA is TGTGCCAGTAGTATAGTTCAGGGGCAGAGCTATGGCTACACCTTC. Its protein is CASSIVQGQSYGYTF.

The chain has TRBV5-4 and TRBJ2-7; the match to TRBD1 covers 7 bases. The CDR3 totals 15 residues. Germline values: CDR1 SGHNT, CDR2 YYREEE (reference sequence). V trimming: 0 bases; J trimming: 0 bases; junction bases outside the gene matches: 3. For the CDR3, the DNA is TGTGCCAGCAGCTTGGTGGGACAGATCTCCTACGAGCAGTACTTC. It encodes CASSLVGQISYEQYF. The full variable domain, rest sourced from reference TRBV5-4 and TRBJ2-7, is ETGVTQSPTHLIKTRGQQVTLRCSSQSGHNTVSWYQQALGQGPQFIFQYYREEENGRGNFPPRFSGLQFPNYSSELNVNALELDDSALYLCASSLVGQISYEQYFGPGTRLTVT.

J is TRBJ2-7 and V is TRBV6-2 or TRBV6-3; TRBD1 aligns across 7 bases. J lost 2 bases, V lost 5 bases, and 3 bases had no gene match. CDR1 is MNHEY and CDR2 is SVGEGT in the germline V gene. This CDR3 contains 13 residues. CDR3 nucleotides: TGTGCCAGCAGTGGACAGGTGACCTACGAGCAGTACTTC. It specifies CASSGQVTYEQYF.